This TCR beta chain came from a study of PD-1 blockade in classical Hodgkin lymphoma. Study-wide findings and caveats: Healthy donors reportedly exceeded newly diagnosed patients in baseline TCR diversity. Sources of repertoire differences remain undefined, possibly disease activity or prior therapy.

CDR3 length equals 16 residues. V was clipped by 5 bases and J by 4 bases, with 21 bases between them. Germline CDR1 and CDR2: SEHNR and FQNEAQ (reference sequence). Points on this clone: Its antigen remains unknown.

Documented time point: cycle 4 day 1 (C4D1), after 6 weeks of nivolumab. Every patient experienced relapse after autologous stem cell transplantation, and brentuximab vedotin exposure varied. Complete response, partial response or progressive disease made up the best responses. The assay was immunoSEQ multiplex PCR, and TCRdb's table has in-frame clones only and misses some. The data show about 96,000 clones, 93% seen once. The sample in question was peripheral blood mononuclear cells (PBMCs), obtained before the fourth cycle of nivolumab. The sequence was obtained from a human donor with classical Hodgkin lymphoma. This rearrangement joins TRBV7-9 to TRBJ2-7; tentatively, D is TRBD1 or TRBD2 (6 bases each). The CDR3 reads CASSPIGGFHGYEQYF. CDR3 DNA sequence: TGTGCCAGCAGCCCTATAGGGGGGTTCCACGGTTACGAGCAGTACTTC.